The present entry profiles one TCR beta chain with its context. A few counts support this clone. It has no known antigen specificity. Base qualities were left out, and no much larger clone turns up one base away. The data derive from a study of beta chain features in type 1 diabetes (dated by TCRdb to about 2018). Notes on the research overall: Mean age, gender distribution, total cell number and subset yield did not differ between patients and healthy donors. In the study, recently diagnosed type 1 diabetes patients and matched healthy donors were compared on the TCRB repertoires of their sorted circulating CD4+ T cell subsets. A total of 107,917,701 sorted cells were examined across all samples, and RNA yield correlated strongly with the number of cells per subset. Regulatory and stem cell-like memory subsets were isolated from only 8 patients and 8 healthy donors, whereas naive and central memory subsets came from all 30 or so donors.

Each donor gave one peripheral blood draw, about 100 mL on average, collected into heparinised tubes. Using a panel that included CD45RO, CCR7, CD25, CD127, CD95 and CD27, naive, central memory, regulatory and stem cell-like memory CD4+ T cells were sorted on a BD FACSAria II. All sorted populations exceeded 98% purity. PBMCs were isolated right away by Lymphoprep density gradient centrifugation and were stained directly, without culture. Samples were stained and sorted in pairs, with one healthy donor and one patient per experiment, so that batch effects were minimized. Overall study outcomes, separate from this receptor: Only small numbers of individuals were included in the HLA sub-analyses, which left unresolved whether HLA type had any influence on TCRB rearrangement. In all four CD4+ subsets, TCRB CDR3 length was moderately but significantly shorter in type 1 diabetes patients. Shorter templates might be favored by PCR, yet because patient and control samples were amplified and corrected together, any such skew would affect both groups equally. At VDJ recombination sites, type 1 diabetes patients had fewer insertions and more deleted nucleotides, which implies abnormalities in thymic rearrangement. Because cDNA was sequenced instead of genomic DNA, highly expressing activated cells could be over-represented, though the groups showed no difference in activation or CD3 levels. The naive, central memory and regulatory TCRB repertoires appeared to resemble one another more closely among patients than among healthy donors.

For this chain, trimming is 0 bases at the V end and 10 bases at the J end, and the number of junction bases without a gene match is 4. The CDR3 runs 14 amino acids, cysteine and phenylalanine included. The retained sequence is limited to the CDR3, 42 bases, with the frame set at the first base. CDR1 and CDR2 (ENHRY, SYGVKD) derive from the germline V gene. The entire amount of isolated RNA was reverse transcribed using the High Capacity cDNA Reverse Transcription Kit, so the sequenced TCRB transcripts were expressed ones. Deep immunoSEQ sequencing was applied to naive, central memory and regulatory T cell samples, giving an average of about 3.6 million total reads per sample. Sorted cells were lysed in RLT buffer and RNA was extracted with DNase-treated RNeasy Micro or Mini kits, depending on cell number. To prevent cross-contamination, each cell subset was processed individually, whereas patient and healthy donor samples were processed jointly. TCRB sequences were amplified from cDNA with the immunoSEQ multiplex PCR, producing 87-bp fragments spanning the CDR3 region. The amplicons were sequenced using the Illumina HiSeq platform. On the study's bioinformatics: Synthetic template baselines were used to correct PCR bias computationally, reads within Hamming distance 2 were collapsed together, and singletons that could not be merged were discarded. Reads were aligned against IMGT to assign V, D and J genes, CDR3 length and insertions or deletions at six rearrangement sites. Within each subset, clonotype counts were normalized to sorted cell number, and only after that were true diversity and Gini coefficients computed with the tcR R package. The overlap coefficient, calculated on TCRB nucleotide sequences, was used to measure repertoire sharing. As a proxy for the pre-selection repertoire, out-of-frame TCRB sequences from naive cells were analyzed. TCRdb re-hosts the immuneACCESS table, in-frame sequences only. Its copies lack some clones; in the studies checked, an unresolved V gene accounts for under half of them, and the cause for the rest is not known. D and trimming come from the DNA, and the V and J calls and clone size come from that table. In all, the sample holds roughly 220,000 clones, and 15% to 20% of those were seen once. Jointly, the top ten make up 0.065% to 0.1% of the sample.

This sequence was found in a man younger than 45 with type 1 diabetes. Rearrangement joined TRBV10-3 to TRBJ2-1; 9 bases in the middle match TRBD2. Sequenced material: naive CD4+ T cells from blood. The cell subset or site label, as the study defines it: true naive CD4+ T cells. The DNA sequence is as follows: TGTGCCATCAGTGAGTCTAGCGGGAGTAGGGAGCAGTTCTTC. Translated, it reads CAISESSGSREQFF.